One T cell receptor beta chain is described in this entry. Trimming at V came to 5 bases and at J to 14 bases, leaving 9 bases not matched to a gene. Germline V gene sequence: CDR1 MNHEY, CDR2 SMNVEV (reference sequence). There are 13 residues in the CDR3. These data belong to a study of patients and donors after allogeneic stem cell transplantation. MiXCR, run by TCRdb on the RT-PCR reads, gives a single entry per CDR3 protein. The table shows about a million distinct CDR3 sequences, with about a sixth occurring only once. The receptor was derived from a human donor who was either an allogeneic HSCT recipient or a stem cell or donor lymphocyte infusion donor (not recorded which). It is not recorded whose cells these are; they may come from a transplant donor. The sequenced sample was blood, either unsorted or a sorted T cell fraction (not recorded which). The gene calls are TRBV27 and TRBJ1-6; 7 bases match TRBD1. As DNA, the CDR3 is TGTGCCAGCAGTATCGACAGGGCCGGGGCCCTCCACTTT. It yields the protein CASSIDRAGALHF.